The sample holds a few counts of the clone carrying this T cell receptor beta chain. Its antigen is undetermined. This specimen comes from a study of blood T cells in healthy people across ages. With a J-beta primer mix and a sample-barcoded 5' primer, a second PCR ran 7 to 11 cycles. Each cDNA molecule, via a template-switch adaptor with 12 random nucleotides, was tagged. TCRdb ran MiXCR on the 5' RACE reads and lists one entry per CDR3 protein. In the table there are some 1.5 million distinct CDR3 sequences, 42% of which are singletons. Whole-study findings and limits: Versus aged donors, long-lived donors had higher diversity and more naive CD4+ cells. Researchers report that TCR beta diversity correlated strongly with naive T cell percentage.

Samples had at least 6.5 million PBMCs isolated from them. Trimming left V 0 bases short and J 7 bases short, with 4 bases between. CDR1 MGHRA and CDR2 YSYEKL come from the germline V gene. CDR3 length equals 13 residues. The chain recombines TRBV4-1 with TRBJ1-6; D not certain. Material for sequencing was blood. This sequence originates from a young woman in good health. The CDR3 DNA is TGCGCCAGCAGCCAAGAGCAGAATTCACCCCTCCACTTT. This gives the protein CASSQEQNSPLHF.